A single sample gave rise to the 21 T cell receptor beta chains below, sequenced in a study of blood T cell repertoires in COVID-19. Measured with immunoSEQ multiplex PCR; TCRdb has only the in-frame clones, and not every one. Of under 450,000 clones listed, about 88% were seen once; the top ten hold 7.1%. Sequencing used peripheral blood. Receptors were obtained from a woman in her fifties or sixties with COVID-19, enrolled during active disease.

V and J are TRBV12-2 and TRBJ1-3; TRBD1 was called by the table and not checked on the DNA. TRBV12-2 is a pseudogene. This CDR3 spans 21 amino acids. CDR3 DNA sequence: TGTGCAAGTCGCCTCTCCCCCGGGACAGGGATGAGGGGTAACTCTGGAAACACCATATATTTT. Its protein product is CASRLSPGTGMRGNSGNTIYF.

The chain carries TRBV5-1 and TRBJ2-3; D not certain. The CDR3 contains 16 residues. Trimming left V 0 bases short and J 0 bases short, with 11 bases between. Germline V CDR1 and CDR2: SGHRS, YFSETQ. CDR3 sequence (DNA): TGCGCCAGCAGCTTGGGGCGGCCACTTAGCACAGATACGCAGTATTTT. Its translation is CASSLGRPLSTDTQYF.

This chain links TRBV7-6 with TRBJ2-7; possibly TRBD2 for D (5 bases). Trimming left V 0 bases short and J 7 bases short, with 16 bases between. This CDR3 spans 15 amino acids. CDR1 and CDR2 from the germline V gene are SGHVS and FNYEAQ. The CDR3 DNA sequence: TGTGCCAGCAGCTTAGCGCCGGCGAGAGGGCGGGAGCAGTACTTC. Amino acid sequence: CASSLAPARGREQYF.

The chain couples TRBV15 to TRBJ2-5; TRBD1 is a possible D gene (5 bases). Trimming removed 6 bases at V and 2 bases at J, with 7 bases between. CDR3 length equals 12 residues. Germline V gene data show CDR1 as LNHNV and CDR2 as YYDKDF (reference sequence). In nucleotides, the CDR3 is TGTGCCACCAGGGGGCCACAAGAGACCCAGTACTTC. Its protein product is CATRGPQETQYF.

This sequence joins TRBV10-2 and TRBJ2-1, with TRBD1 matching 10 bases. The CDR3 totals 15 residues. The germline gives CDR1 WSHSY, CDR2 SAAADI. Losses at the gene ends were 5 bases for V and 2 bases for J; bases not matched to a gene: 3. The DNA of the CDR3 is TGCGCCAGCAGTACCGGGACAGGGGCCTACAATGAGCAGTTCTTC. Protein product: CASSTGTGAYNEQFF.

Here the CDR3 reads CASSQGQGVYGYTF. The CDR3 nucleotides read TGTGCCAGCAGCCAGGGACAGGGGGTCTATGGCTACACCTTC. The genes are TRBV3-1 (or the pseudogene TRBV3-2) and TRBJ1-2; 11 bases align to TRBD1. Germline CDR1 LGHDT, CDR2 YNNKEL (reference sequence). V was pared by 3 bases and J by 4 bases, with 1 base of the junction left unmatched. The CDR3 length is 14 residues.

The rearrangement joins TRBV4-2 to TRBJ2-7, with D perhaps matching TRBD1 (6 bases). Trimming removed 5 bases at V and 0 bases at J, with 14 bases between. Germline V lookup: CDR1 LGHNA, CDR2 YNFKEQ. This CDR3 comprises 15 residues. CDR3 in amino acids: CASSIRQDSSYEQYF. DNA of the CDR3: TGTGCCAGCAGCATCCGACAGGACAGCTCCTACGAGCAGTACTTC.

This clone came up a few times. The chain recombines TRBV4-3 with TRBJ2-1, with a possible D match to TRBD1 (6 bases). Trimming took 3 bases from V and 8 from J, leaving 14 bases between them. Germline V gene data show CDR1 as LGHNA and CDR2 as YSLEER. The CDR3 length is 14 residues. The CDR3 reads CASSHRGHGDEQFF. The CDR3 region has the DNA TGCGCCAGCAGCCATCGGGGACATGGGGATGAGCAGTTCTTC.

This chain connects TRBV19 to TRBJ1-5, with 7 nucleotides matching TRBD1. There are 13 residues in the CDR3. The germline CDR1 and CDR2 sequences are LNHDA and SQIVND (reference sequence). With 6 bases clipped from V and 7 bases from J, the junction kept 6 bases outside the gene matches. For the CDR3, the DNA is TGTGCCAGTAGAACACACAGGGGACAGCCCCAGCATTTT. As protein: CASRTHRGQPQHF.

The chain employs TRBV6-1 and TRBJ2-5; 15 nucleotides agree with TRBD2. Trimming took 0 bases from V and 4 from J; bases not matched to a gene: 6. CDR1 MNHNS and CDR2 SASEGT come from the germline V gene. The CDR3 loop spans 18 amino acids. The CDR3 is CASSEAYGTSGGTETQYF. The CDR3 coding sequence is TGTGCCAGCAGTGAAGCCTATGGGACTAGCGGGGGGACAGAGACCCAGTACTTC.

The rearrangement joins TRBV6-5 to TRBJ2-3, with 7 bases matching TRBD2. The V and J ends lost 2 bases and 4 bases, in that order; junction bases with no gene match: 6. The CDR3 runs 15 residues. Germline V lookup: CDR1 MNHEY, CDR2 SVGAGI. CDR3 loop: CASSYVSGGADTQYF. The CDR3 region has the DNA TGTGCCAGCAGTTACGTCTCGGGGGGAGCAGATACGCAGTATTTT.

This chain uses TRBV18 with TRBJ1-4; possible D gene TRBD1, 5 bases. The germline V gene has CDR1 KGHSH and CDR2 LQKENI. The V gene lost 6 bases and the J gene lost 4 bases, with 12 bases spanning the gap. CDR3 size: 14 residues. CDR3 region: CASSRDSFNEKLFF. The CDR3 nucleotides are TGTGCCAGCTCCCGCGACAGCTTTAATGAAAAACTGTTTTTT. The full variable domain, completed using reference TRBV18 and TRBJ1-4, is NAGVMQNPRHLVRRRGQEARLRCSPMKGHSHVYWYRQLPEEGLKFMVYLQKENIIDESGMPKERFSAEFPKEGPSILRIQQVVRGDSAAYFCASSRDSFNEKLFFGSGTQLSVL.

The chain employs TRBV5-4 and TRBJ2-3; 13 bases fit TRBD2. The CDR3 has 17 residues. From germline, CDR1 is SGHNT and CDR2 YYREEE (reference sequence). The V segment lost 0 bases and the J segment 6 bases; nucleotides outside the gene matches: 7. The CDR3 protein is CASSLGGLAGIRDTQYF. The CDR3 region has the DNA TGTGCCAGCAGCTTGGGGGGACTAGCGGGGATCAGGGATACGCAGTATTTT.

This sequence joins TRBV19 and TRBJ1-1; no definite D call. This CDR3 comprises 13 residues. Per the germline V gene, CDR1 is LNHDA and CDR2 is SQIVND (reference sequence). The V gene lost 4 bases and the J gene lost 1 base, with 7 bases spanning the gap. CDR3 region: CASSTKKNTEAFF. CDR3 coding DNA: TGTGCCAGTAGTACTAAGAAGAACACTGAAGCTTTCTTT.

This chain uses TRBV9 with TRBJ2-7; D possibly corresponds to TRBD2 (6 bases). Between the trimmed V and J ends, which lost 5 bases and 2 bases, there was a span of 17 bases. This CDR3 is built from 15 residues. Per the germline V gene, CDR1 is SGDLS and CDR2 is YYNGEE. The CDR3: CASSTQEGATYEQYF. CDR3 DNA sequence: TGTGCCAGCAGTACACAGGAGGGCGCGACCTACGAGCAGTACTTC. Based on the CDR3 plus reference TRBV9 and TRBJ2-7, the full variable domain is DSGVTQTPKHLITATGQRVTLRCSPRSGDLSVYWYQQSLDQGLQFLIQYYNGEERAKGNILERFSAQQFPDLHSELNLSSLELGDSALYFCASSTQEGATYEQYFGPGTRLTVT.

The V call is TRBV4-1, the J call TRBJ1-1; TRBD1 might be the D (6 bases). Deletions cut 1 base from V and 2 bases from J, with 14 bases between. This CDR3 has 16 amino acids. Germline CDR1 reads MGHRA; CDR2 reads YSYEKL. This CDR3 reads CASSQGPGRGNTEAFF. The CDR3 DNA reads TGCGCCAGCAGCCAAGGTCCCGGCAGGGGTAACACTGAAGCTTTCTTT.

The chain has TRBV10-3 and TRBJ1-4, with 7 bases lining up with TRBD1. With 8 bases clipped from V and 7 bases from J, the junction kept 7 bases outside the gene matches. Germline lookup yields CDR1 ENHRY and CDR2 SYGVKD. CDR3 length: 13 residues. The CDR3 DNA is TGTGCCATCGGAACAGGGGATTCTGAAAAACTGTTTTTT. This codes for CAIGTGDSEKLFF.

The gene calls are TRBV6-5 and TRBJ2-3; D gene unclear. The CDR3 covers 11 residues. Germline-derived CDR1 and CDR2 are MNHEY and SVGAGI. V was clipped by 6 bases and J by 2 bases, with 3 bases between them. The CDR3 sequence is CASSSTDTQYF. The CDR3 bases are TGTGCCAGCAGCTCCACAGATACGCAGTATTTT.

The rearrangement links TRBV7-3 to TRBJ2-3, with D possibly TRBD2 on 6 matching bases. The CDR3 contains 15 residues. V lost 1 base and J lost 1, with 9 bases in between. Germline V gene lookup returns CDR1 SGHTA and CDR2 FQGTGA. The CDR3 region is CASSLNGEGTDTQYF. In DNA, the CDR3 is TGTGCCAGCAGCTTAAATGGGGAGGGCACAGATACGCAGTATTTT.

This clone was observed at least ten times. Other DNA sequences in this sample translate to the same CDR3. The V and J genes are TRBV30 and TRBJ1-6; no reliable D call. V was pared by 0 bases and J by 9 bases, with 6 bases between. This CDR3 spans 12 amino acids. Germline CDR1 reads GTSNPN; CDR2 reads SVGIG (reference sequence). The CDR3 sequence is CAWSVRGSPLHF. The CDR3 DNA sequence: TGTGCCTGGAGTGTACGGGGTTCACCCCTCCACTTT.

This rearrangement joins TRBV7-9 to TRBJ1-1; 9 positions match TRBD1. J lost 4 bases, V lost 4 bases, and 4 bases had no gene match. The germline V gene has CDR1 SEHNR and CDR2 FQNEAQ (reference sequence). The CDR3 covers 14 residues. The CDR3 region has the DNA TGTGCCAGCAGCTCCCGGGACAGGGCCACTGAAGCTTTCTTT. It translates to CASSSRDRATEAFF.